This T cell receptor beta chain derives from a study of T-cell memory formation after mild COVID-19. Notes on the study in general: Memory sampled before infection contained some responding clones, suggesting cross-reactive memory joined. Researchers report contracting CD4+ clones mostly in CM and EM, with CD8+ clones in EMRA.

With V trimmed by 6 bases and J by 5 bases, 2 bases remained unmatched. Germline CDR1 and CDR2: ENHRY and SYGVKD. The CDR3 contains 12 residues. MiXCR was run by TCRdb on the 5' RACE reads, yielding one entry per CDR3 protein. Of hundreds of thousands of distinct CDR3 sequences listed, roughly 18% are singletons. Worth noting for this clonotype: The target antigen is unknown.

The chain combines TRBV10-3 with TRBJ2-3, with 7 bases aligning to TRBD2. Sequencing was done on a sample of PBMCs or a T cell subset sorted from them (not recorded which). This receptor was obtained from a man between 18 and 35 years old who had mild COVID-19 (a few samples of this study predate the infection). Cell type and time point are not known. The CDR3 DNA reads TGTGCCATCAGCGGGGGGAAAGATACGCAGTATTTT. Translated: CAISGGKDTQYF.